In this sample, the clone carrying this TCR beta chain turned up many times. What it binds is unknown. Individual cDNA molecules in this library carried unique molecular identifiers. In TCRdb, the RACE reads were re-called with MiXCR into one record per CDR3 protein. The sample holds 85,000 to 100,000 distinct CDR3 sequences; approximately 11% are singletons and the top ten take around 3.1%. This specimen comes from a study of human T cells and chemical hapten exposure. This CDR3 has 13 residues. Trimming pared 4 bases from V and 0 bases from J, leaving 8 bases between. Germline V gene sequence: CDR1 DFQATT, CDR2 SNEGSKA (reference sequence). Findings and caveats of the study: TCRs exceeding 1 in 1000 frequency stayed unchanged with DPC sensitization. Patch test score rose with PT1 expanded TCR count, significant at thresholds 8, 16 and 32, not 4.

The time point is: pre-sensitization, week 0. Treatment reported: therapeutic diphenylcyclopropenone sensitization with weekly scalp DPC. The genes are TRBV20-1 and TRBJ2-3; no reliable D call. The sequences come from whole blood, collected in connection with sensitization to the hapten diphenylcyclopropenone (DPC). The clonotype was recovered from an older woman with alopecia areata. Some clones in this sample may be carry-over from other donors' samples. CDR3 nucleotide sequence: TGCAGTGCTATAAAAGCCAGCACAGATACGCAGTATTTT. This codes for CSAIKASTDTQYF.